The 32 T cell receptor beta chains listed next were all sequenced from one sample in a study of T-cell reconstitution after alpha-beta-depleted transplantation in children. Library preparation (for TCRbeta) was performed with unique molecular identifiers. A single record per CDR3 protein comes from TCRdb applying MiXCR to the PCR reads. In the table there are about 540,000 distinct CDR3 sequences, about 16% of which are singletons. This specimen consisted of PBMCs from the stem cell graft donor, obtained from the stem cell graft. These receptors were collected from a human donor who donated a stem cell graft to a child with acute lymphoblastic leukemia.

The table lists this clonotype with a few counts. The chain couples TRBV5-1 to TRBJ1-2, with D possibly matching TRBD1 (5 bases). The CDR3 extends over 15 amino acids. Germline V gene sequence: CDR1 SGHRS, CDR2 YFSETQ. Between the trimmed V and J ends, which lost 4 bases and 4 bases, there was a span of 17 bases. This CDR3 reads CASSRGTVDGYGYTF. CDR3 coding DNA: TGCGCCAGCAGCCGCGGGACGGTCGATGGCTATGGCTACACCTTC.

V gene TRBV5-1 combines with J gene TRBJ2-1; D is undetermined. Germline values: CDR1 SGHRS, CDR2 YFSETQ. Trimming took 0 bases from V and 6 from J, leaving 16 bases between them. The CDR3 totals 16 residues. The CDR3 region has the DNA TGCGCCAGCAGCTTGGTTTCGGGTTCAACTTTCAATGAGCAGTTCTTC. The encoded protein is CASSLVSGSTFNEQFF.

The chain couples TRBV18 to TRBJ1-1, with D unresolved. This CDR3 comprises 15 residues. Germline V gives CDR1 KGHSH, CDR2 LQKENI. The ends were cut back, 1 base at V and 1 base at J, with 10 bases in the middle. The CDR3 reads CASSPRTKGNTEAFF. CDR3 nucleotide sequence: TGTGCCAGCTCACCACGTACTAAAGGGAACACTGAAGCTTTCTTT. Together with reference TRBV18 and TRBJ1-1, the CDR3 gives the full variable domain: NAGVMQNPRHLVRRRGQEARLRCSPMKGHSHVYWYRQLPEEGLKFMVYLQKENIIDESGMPKERFSAEFPKEGPSILRIQQVVRGDSAAYFCASSPRTKGNTEAFFGQGTRLTVV.

The CDR3 reads CASLGRQSGTFF. The CDR3 DNA sequence: TGTGCCAGCCTCGGCCGACAGTCTGGAACTTTCTTT. The rearrangement links TRBV6-8 to TRBJ1-1, with D perhaps TRBD1 (5 bases). The CDR3 extends over 12 amino acids. V lost 8 bases to trimming and J lost 12 bases, with 19 bases between them. Germline CDR1 and CDR2: MNHGY and SAAAGT.

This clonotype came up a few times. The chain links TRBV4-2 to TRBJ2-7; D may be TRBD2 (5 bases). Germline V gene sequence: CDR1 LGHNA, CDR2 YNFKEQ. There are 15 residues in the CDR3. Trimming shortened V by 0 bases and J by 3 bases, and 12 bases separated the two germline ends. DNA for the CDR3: TGTGCCAGCAGCCAAGAGGCGGGTGGCTTCTACGAGCAGTACTTC. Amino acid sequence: CASSQEAGGFYEQYF.

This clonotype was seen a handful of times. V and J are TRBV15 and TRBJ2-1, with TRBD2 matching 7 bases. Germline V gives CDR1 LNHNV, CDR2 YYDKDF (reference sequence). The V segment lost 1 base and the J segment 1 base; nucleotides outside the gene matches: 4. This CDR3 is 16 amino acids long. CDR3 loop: CATSRGGGHSYNEQFF. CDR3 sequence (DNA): TGTGCCACCAGCAGAGGGGGAGGGCATTCCTACAATGAGCAGTTCTTC.

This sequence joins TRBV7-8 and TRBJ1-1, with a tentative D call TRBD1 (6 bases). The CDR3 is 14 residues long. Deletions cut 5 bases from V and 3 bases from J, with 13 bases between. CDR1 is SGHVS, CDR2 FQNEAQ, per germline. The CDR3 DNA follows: TGTGCCAGCAGCGTGTTAGCAGGGGACACTGAAGCTTTCTTT. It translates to CASSVLAGDTEAFF.

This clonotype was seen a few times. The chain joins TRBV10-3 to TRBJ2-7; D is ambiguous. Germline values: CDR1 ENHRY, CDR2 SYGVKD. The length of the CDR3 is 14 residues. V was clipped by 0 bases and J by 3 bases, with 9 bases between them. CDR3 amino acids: CAISESDAFYEQYF. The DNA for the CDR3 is TGTGCCATCAGTGAGTCGGACGCATTCTACGAGCAGTACTTC.

CDR3 DNA: TGCAGTGCTGCTAGGGGACAGGGTGCCATCAATCAGCCCCAGCATTTT. It codes for CSAARGQGAINQPQHF. The chain links TRBV20-1 to TRBJ1-5, with 9 bases aligning to TRBD1. The germline CDR1 and CDR2 sequences are DFQATT and SNEGSKA (reference sequence). This CDR3 has 16 amino acids. Trimming removed 5 bases from V and 3 bases from J; junction bases left unmatched: 11.

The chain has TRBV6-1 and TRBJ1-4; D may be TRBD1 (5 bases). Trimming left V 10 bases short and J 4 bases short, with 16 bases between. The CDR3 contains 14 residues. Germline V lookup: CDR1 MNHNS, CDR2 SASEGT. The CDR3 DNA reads TGTGCCACCCGGGTAACAGGTTATAATGAAAAACTGTTTTTT. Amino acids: CATRVTGYNEKLFF.

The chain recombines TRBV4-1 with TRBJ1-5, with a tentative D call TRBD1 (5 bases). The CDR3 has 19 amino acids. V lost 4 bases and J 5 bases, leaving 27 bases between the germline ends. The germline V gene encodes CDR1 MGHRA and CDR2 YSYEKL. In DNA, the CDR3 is TGCGCCAGCAGCCTCCGCCGGGGGGAGGAGACGGTATTGGATCAGCCCCAGCATTTT. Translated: CASSLRRGEETVLDQPQHF.

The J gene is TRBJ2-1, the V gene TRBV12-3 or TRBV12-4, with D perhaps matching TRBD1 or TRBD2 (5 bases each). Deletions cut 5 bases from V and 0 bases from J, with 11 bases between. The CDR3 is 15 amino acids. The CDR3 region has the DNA TGTGCCAGCAGTAGAGGGGCGAGCTCCTACAATGAGCAGTTCTTC. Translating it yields CASSRGASSYNEQFF.

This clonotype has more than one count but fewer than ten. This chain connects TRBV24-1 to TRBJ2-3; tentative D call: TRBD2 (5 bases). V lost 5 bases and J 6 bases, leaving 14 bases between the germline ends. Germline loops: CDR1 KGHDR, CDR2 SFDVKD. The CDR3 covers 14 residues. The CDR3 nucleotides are TGTGCCACCAGTGGGACTCCCGACCTGGATACGCAGTATTTT. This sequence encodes CATSGTPDLDTQYF.

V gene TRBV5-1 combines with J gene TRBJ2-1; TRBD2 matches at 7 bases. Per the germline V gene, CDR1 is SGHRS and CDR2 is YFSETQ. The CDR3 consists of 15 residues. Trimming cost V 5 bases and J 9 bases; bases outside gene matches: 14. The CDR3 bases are TGCGCCAGCAGACCGACCGCGACTAGCCCCCGTGAGCAGTTCTTC. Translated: CASRPTATSPREQFF.

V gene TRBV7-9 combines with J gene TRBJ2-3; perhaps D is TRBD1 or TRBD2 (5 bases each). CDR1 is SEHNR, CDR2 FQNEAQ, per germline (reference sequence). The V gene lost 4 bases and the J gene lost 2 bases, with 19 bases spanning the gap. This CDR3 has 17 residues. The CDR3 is CASSSPPRGGTTDTQYF. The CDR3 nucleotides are TGTGCCAGCAGCTCACCCCCCCGTGGGGGTACCACAGATACGCAGTATTTT.

The CDR3, as DNA: TGTGCCAGCAGCTTAGGGGACAGGGGGCCCTTCTATGGCTACACCTTC. It specifies CASSLGDRGPFYGYTF. V and J are TRBV11-2 and TRBJ1-2; 12 nucleotides line up with TRBD1. CDR1 and CDR2 from the germline V gene are SGHAT and FQNNGV. CDR3 length: 16 amino acids. The ends lost 1 base at V and 4 bases at J; junction bases unmatched: 4.

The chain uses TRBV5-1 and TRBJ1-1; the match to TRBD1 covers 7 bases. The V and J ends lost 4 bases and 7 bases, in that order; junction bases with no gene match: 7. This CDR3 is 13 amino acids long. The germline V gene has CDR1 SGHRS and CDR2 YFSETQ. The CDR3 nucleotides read TGCGCCAGCAGCCTCCAGGGGGAAGGTGAAGCTTTCTTT. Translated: CASSLQGEGEAFF. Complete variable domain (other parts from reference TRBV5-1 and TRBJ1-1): KAGVTQTPRYLIKTRGQQVTLSCSPISGHRSVSWYQQTPGQGLQFLFEYFSETQRNKGNFPGRFSGRQFSNSRSEMNVSTLELGDSALYLCASSLQGEGEAFFGQGTRLTVV.

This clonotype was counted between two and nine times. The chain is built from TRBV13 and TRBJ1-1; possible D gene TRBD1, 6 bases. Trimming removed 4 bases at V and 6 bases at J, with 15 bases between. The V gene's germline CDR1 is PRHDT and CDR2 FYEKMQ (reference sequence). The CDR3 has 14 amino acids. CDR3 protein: CASSSGPGGAEAFF. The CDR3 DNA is TGTGCCAGCAGCTCCGGCCCCGGGGGCGCTGAAGCTTTCTTT. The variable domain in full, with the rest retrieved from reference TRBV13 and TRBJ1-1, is AAGVIQSPRHLIKEKRETATLKCYPIPRHDTVYWYQQGPGQDPQFLISFYEKMQSDKGSIPDRFSAQQFSDYHSELNMSSLELGDSALYFCASSSGPGGAEAFFGQGTRLTVV.

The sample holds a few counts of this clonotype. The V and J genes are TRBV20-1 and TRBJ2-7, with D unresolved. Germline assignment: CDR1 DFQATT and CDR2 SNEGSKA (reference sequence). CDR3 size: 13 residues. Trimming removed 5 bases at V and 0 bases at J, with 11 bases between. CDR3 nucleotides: TGCAGTGCTCCCGGGCCAAGCTCCTACGAGCAGTACTTC. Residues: CSAPGPSSYEQYF.

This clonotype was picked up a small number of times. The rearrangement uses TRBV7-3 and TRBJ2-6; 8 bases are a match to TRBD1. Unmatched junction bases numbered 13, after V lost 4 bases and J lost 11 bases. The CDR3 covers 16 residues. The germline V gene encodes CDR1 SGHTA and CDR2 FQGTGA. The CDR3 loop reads CASSSTPGGALDVLTF. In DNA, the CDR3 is TGTGCCAGCAGCTCGACCCCAGGGGGCGCTTTGGACGTCCTGACTTTC. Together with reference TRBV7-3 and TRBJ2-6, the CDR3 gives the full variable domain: GAGVSQTPSNKVTEKGKYVELRCDPISGHTALYWYRQSLGQGPEFLIYFQGTGAADDSGLPNDRFFAVRPEGSVSTLKIQRTERGDSAVYLCASSSTPGGALDVLTFGAGSRLTVL.

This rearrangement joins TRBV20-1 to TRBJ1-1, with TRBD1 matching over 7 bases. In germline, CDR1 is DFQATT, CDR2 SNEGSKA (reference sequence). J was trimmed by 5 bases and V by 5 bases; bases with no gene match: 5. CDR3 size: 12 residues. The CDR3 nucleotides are TGCAGTGCTCAACAGGGGATGACTGAAGCTTTCTTT. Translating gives CSAQQGMTEAFF.

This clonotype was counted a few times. The CDR3 nucleotides are TGTGCCAGCAGCTACGCAGGCGGGGATGGCTACACCTTC. This translates into CASSYAGGDGYTF. The J gene is TRBJ1-2, the V gene TRBV7-9; unclear D gene. The V and J ends lost 4 bases and 6 bases respectively, with 12 bases between them. Germline CDR1 reads SEHNR; CDR2 reads FQNEAQ (reference sequence). The CDR3 covers 13 residues.

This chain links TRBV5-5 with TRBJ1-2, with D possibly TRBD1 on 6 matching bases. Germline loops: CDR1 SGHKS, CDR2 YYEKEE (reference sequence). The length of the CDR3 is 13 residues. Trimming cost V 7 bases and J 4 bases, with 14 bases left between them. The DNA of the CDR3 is TGTGCCAGCGGCCAGGGGTTTAGCTATGGCTACACCTTC. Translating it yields CASGQGFSYGYTF.

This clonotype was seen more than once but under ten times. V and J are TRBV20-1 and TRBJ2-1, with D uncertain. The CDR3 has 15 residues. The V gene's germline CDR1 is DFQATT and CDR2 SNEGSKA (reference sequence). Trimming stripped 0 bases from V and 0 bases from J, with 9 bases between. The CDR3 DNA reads TGCAGTGCTAGAGACCCGTGGAGCTCCTACAATGAGCAGTTCTTC. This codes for CSARDPWSSYNEQFF.

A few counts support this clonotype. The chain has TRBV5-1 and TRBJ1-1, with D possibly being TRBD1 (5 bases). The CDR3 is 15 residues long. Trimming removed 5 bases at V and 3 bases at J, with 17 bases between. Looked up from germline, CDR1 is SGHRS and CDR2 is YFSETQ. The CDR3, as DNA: TGCGCCAGCAGTTGGGACGGTAGAGGAGACACTGAAGCTTTCTTT. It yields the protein CASSWDGRGDTEAFF.

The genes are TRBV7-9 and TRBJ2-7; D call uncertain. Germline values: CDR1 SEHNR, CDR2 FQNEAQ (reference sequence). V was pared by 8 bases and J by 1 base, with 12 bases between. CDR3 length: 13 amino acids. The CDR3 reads CASGPTGSYEQYF. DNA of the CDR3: TGTGCCAGCGGCCCGACTGGGTCCTACGAGCAGTACTTC.

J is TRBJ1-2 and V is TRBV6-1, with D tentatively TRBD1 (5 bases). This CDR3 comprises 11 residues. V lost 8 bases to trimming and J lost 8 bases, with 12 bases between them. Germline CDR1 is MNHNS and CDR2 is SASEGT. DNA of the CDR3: TGTGCCAGCGTTCGGGGGGGAGGCTACACCTTC. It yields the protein CASVRGGGYTF.

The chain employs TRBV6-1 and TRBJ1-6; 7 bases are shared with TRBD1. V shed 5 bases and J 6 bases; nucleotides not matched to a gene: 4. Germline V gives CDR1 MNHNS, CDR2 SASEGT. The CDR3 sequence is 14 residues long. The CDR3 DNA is TGTGCCAGCAGTCCGGGACAGCCTAATTCACCCCTCCACTTT. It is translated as CASSPGQPNSPLHF.

The CDR3 DNA reads TGCGCCAGCAGCCAAGTGGACAGGGCTTCACCCCTCCACTTT. Amino acid sequence: CASSQVDRASPLHF. V gene TRBV4-1 combines with J gene TRBJ1-6, with 8 bases lining up with TRBD1. The trim removed 1 base at V and 9 bases at J, leaving 2 bases unmatched. The CDR3 length is 14 residues. CDR1 is MGHRA and CDR2 is YSYEKL in the germline V gene.

For the CDR3, the DNA is TGTGCCAGCAACGATCCCCGGACGGTCTCCTACAATGAGCAGTTCTTC. It specifies CASNDPRTVSYNEQFF. This sequence joins TRBV7-6 and TRBJ2-1; unclear D gene. The CDR3 covers 16 residues. V was pared by 7 bases and J by 0 bases, with 16 bases between. Germline V gives CDR1 SGHVS, CDR2 FNYEAQ.

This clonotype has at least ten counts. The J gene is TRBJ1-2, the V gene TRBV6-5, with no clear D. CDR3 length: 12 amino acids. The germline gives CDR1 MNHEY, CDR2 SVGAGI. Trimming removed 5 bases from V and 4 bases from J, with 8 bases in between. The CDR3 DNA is TGTGCCAGCAGTCTCCGCGGCTATGGCTACACCTTC. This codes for CASSLRGYGYTF.

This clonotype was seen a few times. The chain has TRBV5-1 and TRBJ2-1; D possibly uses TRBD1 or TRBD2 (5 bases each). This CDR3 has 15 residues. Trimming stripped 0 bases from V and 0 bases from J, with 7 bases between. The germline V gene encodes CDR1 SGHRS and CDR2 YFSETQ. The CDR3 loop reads CASSLGDHSYNEQFF. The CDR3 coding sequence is TGCGCCAGCAGCTTGGGGGACCACTCCTACAATGAGCAGTTCTTC. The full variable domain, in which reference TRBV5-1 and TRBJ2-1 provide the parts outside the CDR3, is KAGVTQTPRYLIKTRGQQVTLSCSPISGHRSVSWYQQTPGQGLQFLFEYFSETQRNKGNFPGRFSGRQFSNSRSEMNVSTLELGDSALYLCASSLGDHSYNEQFFGPGTRLTVL.